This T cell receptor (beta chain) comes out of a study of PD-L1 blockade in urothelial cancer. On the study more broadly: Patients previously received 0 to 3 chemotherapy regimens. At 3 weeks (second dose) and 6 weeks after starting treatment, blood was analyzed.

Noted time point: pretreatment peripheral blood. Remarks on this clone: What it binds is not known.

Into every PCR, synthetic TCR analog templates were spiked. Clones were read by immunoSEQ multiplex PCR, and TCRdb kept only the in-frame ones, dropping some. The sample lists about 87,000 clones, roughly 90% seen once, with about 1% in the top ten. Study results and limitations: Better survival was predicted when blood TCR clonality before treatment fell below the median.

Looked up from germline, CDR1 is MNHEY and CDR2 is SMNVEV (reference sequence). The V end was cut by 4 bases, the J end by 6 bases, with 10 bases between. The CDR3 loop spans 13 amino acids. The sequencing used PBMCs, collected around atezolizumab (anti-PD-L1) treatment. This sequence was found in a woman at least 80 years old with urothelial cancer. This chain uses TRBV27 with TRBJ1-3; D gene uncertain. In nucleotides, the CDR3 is TGTGCCAGCAGTTCCCGGAGCCTAAACACCATATATTTT. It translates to CASSSRSLNTIYF.